Listed here are 31 T cell receptor beta chains from one sample, sequenced in a study of response to subunit inactivated influenza vaccine. TCRdb called the RT-PCR reads again in MiXCR, with one record for every CDR3 protein. The data hold around 490,000 distinct CDR3 sequences, with 7.5% to 8.5% observed a single time. The sample consisted of PBMCs from blood, taken around 25 months after vaccination. These receptors were taken from a man between 50 and 70 years old who received an inactivated influenza vaccine.

The table lists this clonotype with many counts. The genes are TRBV24-1 and TRBJ2-1; TRBD2 matches at 7 bases. V gave up 8 bases and J gave up 2 bases; unmatched junction bases: 2. This CDR3 is built from 13 residues. Germline V lookup: CDR1 KGHDR, CDR2 SFDVKD. The CDR3 region has the DNA TGTGCCACCACCGCGGGGGCCTACAATGAGCAGTTCTTC. Translating it yields CATTAGAYNEQFF.

This clonotype was picked up many times. The chain couples TRBV5-1 to TRBJ1-1; D is unclear. Trimming removed 0 bases at V and 4 bases at J, with 16 bases between. The CDR3 is 16 residues long. Germline assignment: CDR1 SGHRS and CDR2 YFSETQ. In nucleotides, the CDR3 is TGCGCCAGCAGCTTGGAGCCCACCGGTCGGGGCACTGAAGCTTTCTTT. Its protein is CASSLEPTGRGTEAFF.

This clonotype was seen ten or more times. The genes are TRBV7-2 and TRBJ2-7; no clear D gene. The length of the CDR3 is 12 residues. Looked up from germline, CDR1 is SGHTA and CDR2 is FQGNSA. Trimming stripped 5 bases from V and 7 bases from J, with 12 bases between. The CDR3 sequence: CASSPQAREQYF. The CDR3 nucleotides read TGTGCCAGCAGCCCCCAGGCTAGGGAGCAGTACTTC. Using reference TRBV7-2 and TRBJ2-7 for the parts outside the CDR3, the full variable domain is GAGVSQSPSNKVTEKGKDVELRCDPISGHTALYWYRQSLGQGLEFLIYFQGNSAPDKSGLPSDRFSAERTGGSVSTLTIQRTQQEDSAVYLCASSPQAREQYFGPGTRLTVT.

This clonotype showed up many times. V is TRBV5-1 and J is TRBJ2-5; D might be TRBD1 (6 bases). V lost 5 bases, J lost 2 bases, and 13 bases lay in between. Germline CDR1 and CDR2: SGHRS and YFSETQ. This CDR3 is built from 14 residues. In DNA form, the CDR3 reads TGCGCCAGCAGTGGGGGAACAGGGCAAGAGACCCAGTACTTC. This translates into CASSGGTGQETQYF.

This clonotype appeared many times. The chain employs TRBV29-1 and TRBJ1-1; D might be TRBD1 (5 bases). Germline CDR1 reads SQVTM; CDR2 reads ANQGSEA. V was cut by 6 bases and J by 5 bases, with 13 bases left in between. This CDR3 has 12 residues. The CDR3, as DNA: TGCAGCGTAGCAGGGATTGGGACTGAAGCTTTCTTT. This sequence encodes CSVAGIGTEAFF. Together with reference TRBV29-1 and TRBJ1-1, the CDR3 gives the full variable domain: SAVISQKPSRDICQRGTSLTIQCQVDSQVTMMFWYRQQPGQSLTLIATANQGSEATYESGFVIDKFPISRPNLTFSTLTVSNMSPEDSSIYLCSVAGIGTEAFFGQGTRLTVV.

The chain is built from TRBV20-1 and TRBJ1-5; perhaps TRBD1 as D (6 bases). V gave up 0 bases and J gave up 5 bases, with 17 bases separating them. The CDR3 is 16 residues long. The germline CDR1 and CDR2 sequences are DFQATT and SNEGSKA (reference sequence). The CDR3 spells CSARDWRGRGDQPQHF. CDR3 nucleotides: TGCAGTGCTAGAGATTGGCGGGGGCGAGGTGATCAGCCCCAGCATTTT.

The chain uses TRBV12-3 or TRBV12-4 and TRBJ2-7; D possibly uses TRBD1 or TRBD2 (6 bases each). The CDR3 spans 15 residues. The V end lost 5 bases, the J end lost 6 bases, and 20 bases lay between the germline ends. CDR3 nucleotides: TGTGCCAGCAGTAAGGGGGGAGAAGGATATAGCGAGCAGTACTTC. Residues: CASSKGGEGYSEQYF.

In this sample, this clonotype turned up many times. This chain joins TRBV3-1 and TRBJ2-1; D gene ambiguous. There are 14 residues in the CDR3. Germline values: CDR1 LGHDT, CDR2 YNNKEL (reference sequence). V was trimmed by 0 bases and J by 8 bases, leaving 11 bases between them. The DNA of the CDR3 is TGTGCCAGCAGCCAAGATTCAAGCGTCTATGAGCAGTTCTTC. Protein sequence: CASSQDSSVYEQFF.

The rearrangement joins TRBV11-2 to TRBJ2-3, with unresolved D. Trimming stripped 1 base from V and 1 base from J, with 9 bases between. The CDR3 runs 15 residues. The V gene's germline CDR1 is SGHAT and CDR2 FQNNGV. The CDR3 region is CASSLAPHGTDTQYF. The CDR3 DNA reads as TGTGCCAGCAGCTTAGCCCCCCACGGCACAGATACGCAGTATTTT.

The chain employs TRBV10-2 and TRBJ1-3; unclear D gene. Trimming removed 6 bases from V and 0 bases from J, with 6 bases in between. Looked up from germline, CDR1 is WSHSY and CDR2 is SAAADI. This CDR3 contains 13 residues. The CDR3 DNA follows: TGCGCCAGCAGAAAGGGCTCTGGAAACACCATATATTTT. This encodes CASRKGSGNTIYF.

The chain couples TRBV4-2 to TRBJ2-3; TRBD2 aligns across 13 bases. The junction had 4 bases not matched to a gene; V was cut back by 2 bases and J by 5 bases. The germline CDR1 and CDR2 sequences are LGHNA and YNFKEQ. CDR3 size: 16 residues. The chain's CDR3 is CASSQMTSGGRDTQYF. The CDR3, as DNA: TGTGCCAGCAGCCAAATGACTAGCGGGGGGCGAGATACGCAGTATTTT.

This clonotype was detected a few times. V usage is TRBV6-2 or TRBV6-3 and J usage is TRBJ2-1; D call uncertain. V lost 1 base and J 4 bases, leaving 11 bases between the germline ends. CDR1 and CDR2 (germline): MNHEY, SVGEGT. The CDR3 totals 15 residues. The CDR3 sequence: CASSYLSSRYNEQFF. The CDR3, as DNA: TGTGCCAGCAGTTACTTATCTAGTAGGTACAATGAGCAGTTCTTC.

On this clonotype itself: The DNA is omitted, as the CDR3 cannot be located on it reliably, and the CDR3 follows TCRdb's listing. The rearrangement links TRBV29-1 to TRBJ1-1. Germline loops: CDR1 SQVTM, CDR2 ANQGSEA. With termini counted, the CDR3 has 15 amino acids. The CDR3 protein is CSVEDISVLRPEAFF.

This clonotype has ten or more counts. The V call is TRBV20-1, the J call TRBJ1-2; D not resolved. The CDR3 runs to 12 residues. Between the trimmed V and J ends, which lost 5 bases and 4 bases, there was a span of 11 bases. Germline lookup yields CDR1 DFQATT and CDR2 SNEGSKA (reference sequence). CDR3 in DNA: TGCAGTGCTTTACTGGGCAGCTATGGCTACACCTTC. It translates to CSALLGSYGYTF.

This clonotype has more than one count but fewer than ten. V and J are TRBV12-3 or TRBV12-4 and TRBJ1-3; TRBD1 matches at 8 bases. This CDR3 region has 20 residues. V lost 5 bases to trimming and J lost 1 base; unmatched junction nucleotides: 19. This CDR3 is CASSPNLGTGSGDSGNTIYF. The CDR3 region has the DNA TGTGCCAGCAGTCCCAACCTCGGGACAGGAAGTGGGGATTCTGGAAACACCATATATTTT.

The chain uses TRBV6-1 and TRBJ1-2; tentative D call: TRBD1 (6 bases). Germline loops: CDR1 MNHNS, CDR2 SASEGT. This CDR3 is built from 13 residues. The V and J ends lost 6 bases and 0 bases respectively, with 8 bases between them. In nucleotides, the CDR3 is TGTGCCAGCAGAACAGGGACTAACTATGGCTACACCTTC. Protein: CASRTGTNYGYTF.

This clonotype has at least ten counts. For the CDR3, the DNA is TGCAGTGCTACGCTAGCGAGGAGTGAGCAGTTCTTC. Translated, it gives CSATLARSEQFF. This rearrangement joins TRBV20-1 to TRBJ2-1, with D maybe TRBD2 (6 bases). V was pared by 4 bases and J by 9 bases, with 13 bases between. The CDR3 contains 12 residues. Germline V gene data show CDR1 as DFQATT and CDR2 as SNEGSKA (reference sequence).

This sequence joins TRBV4-1 and TRBJ1-5; D unresolved. CDR3 length: 14 residues. V was pared by 0 bases and J by 5 bases, with 8 bases between. In germline, CDR1 is MGHRA, CDR2 YSYEKL. Here the CDR3 reads CASSQDMVYQPQHF. CDR3 nucleotides: TGCGCCAGCAGCCAAGATATGGTCTATCAGCCCCAGCATTTT.

The CDR3 loop reads CSVPFVEGPINYGYTF. DNA for the CDR3: TGCAGCGTTCCTTTCGTGGAGGGCCCTATTAACTATGGCTACACCTTC. The rearrangement joins TRBV29-1 to TRBJ1-2; D gene unclear. CDR1 and CDR2 from the germline V gene are SQVTM and ANQGSEA. The germline V and J ends were trimmed by 5 bases and 1 base, with 20 bases remaining between them. This CDR3 region has 16 residues.

The gene calls are TRBV6-4 and TRBJ1-5; weak D call: TRBD1 (5 bases). The germline V and J ends were trimmed by 5 bases and 6 bases, with 14 bases remaining between them. This CDR3 is 14 amino acids long. The V gene's germline CDR1 is MRHNA and CDR2 SNTAGT. The CDR3 DNA sequence: TGTGCCAGCAGTCACGTCCGGGGCCGTCAGCCCCAGCATTTT. This gives the protein CASSHVRGRQPQHF.

This clonotype showed up just a few times. The chain employs TRBV7-2 and TRBJ2-5; 11 bases line up with TRBD2. With V trimmed by 3 bases and J by 5 bases, 2 bases remained unmatched. This CDR3 contains 14 residues. The germline V gene has CDR1 SGHTA and CDR2 FQGNSA. CDR3 region: CASSFSGGAETQYF. The CDR3 bases are TGTGCCAGCAGCTTTAGCGGGGGGGCGGAGACCCAGTACTTC.

This clonotype was seen more than once but under ten times. This sequence joins TRBV29-1 and TRBJ1-1; D possibly corresponds to TRBD1 (6 bases). CDR1 and CDR2 (germline): SQVTM, ANQGSEA. The V and J ends lost 6 bases and 4 bases respectively, with 12 bases between them. The CDR3 is 12 amino acids. Written as DNA, the CDR3 is TGCAGCGTAAGGGGGGAAGGCACTGAAGCTTTCTTT. Protein sequence: CSVRGEGTEAFF.

This chain joins TRBV4-3 and TRBJ1-6; D is uncertain. The V end was cut by 0 bases, the J end by 8 bases, with 8 bases between. From germline, CDR1 is LGHNA and CDR2 YSLEER. The CDR3 loop spans 14 amino acids. The CDR3 nucleotides read TGCGCCAGCAGCCAAGACGGTGATGATTCACCCCTCCACTTT. Residues: CASSQDGDDSPLHF.

As DNA, the CDR3 is TGTGCCAGCAGACCGGACAGGGCGGGAAGCAATCAGCCCCAGCATTTT. This encodes CASRPDRAGSNQPQHF. V and J are TRBV2 and TRBJ1-5, with 8 bases that match TRBD1. Germline-derived CDR1 and CDR2 are SNHLY and FYNNEI. Losses at the gene ends were 6 bases for V and 1 base for J; bases not matched to a gene: 8. This CDR3 comprises 16 residues.

This clonotype turned up a few times. This chain joins TRBV7-2 and TRBJ2-1; the D is unclear. Germline V gives CDR1 SGHTA, CDR2 FQGNSA. V was shortened by 4 bases and J by 0 bases, with 7 bases between the two germline ends. The CDR3 totals 14 residues. CDR3: CASSSPFSYNEQFF. In nucleotides, the CDR3 is TGTGCCAGCAGCTCTCCTTTCTCCTACAATGAGCAGTTCTTC.

The CDR3 spells CASRLNSGGGNEQYF. For the CDR3, the DNA is TGTGCCAGCAGACTAAATAGCGGGGGGGGCAACGAGCAGTACTTC. This chain joins TRBV12-3 or TRBV12-4 and TRBJ2-7; 11 positions agree with TRBD2. V trimming: 6 bases; J trimming: 5 bases; junction bases outside the gene matches: 9. CDR3 length: 15 residues.

This clonotype was recorded many times. This chain joins TRBV11-2 and TRBJ2-2, with 7 bases aligning to TRBD1. The ends lost 5 bases at V and 6 bases at J; junction bases unmatched: 3. CDR1 and CDR2 from the germline V gene are SGHAT and FQNNGV. The CDR3 extends over 13 amino acids. CDR3 region: CASSIGQAGELFF. The CDR3 bases are TGTGCCAGCAGCATCGGACAGGCCGGGGAGCTGTTTTTT. The whole variable domain, remainder taken from reference TRBV11-2 and TRBJ2-2, is EAGVAQSPRYKIIEKRQSVAFWCNPISGHATLYWYQQILGQGPKLLIQFQNNGVVDDSQLPKDRFSAERLKGVDSTLKIQPAKLEDSAVYLCASSIGQAGELFFGEGSRLTVL.

The table lists this clonotype with a few counts. V and J are TRBV7-2 and TRBJ2-3, with 8 bases fitting TRBD1. The CDR3 runs 12 residues. Germline V gene data show CDR1 as SGHTA and CDR2 as FQGNSA. Trimming removed 6 bases from V and 7 bases from J; junction bases left unmatched: 3. The DNA of the CDR3 is TGTGCCAGCAGAGGGGACAGGTATACGCAGTATTTT. This translates into CASRGDRYTQYF.

This chain joins TRBV29-1 and TRBJ2-2; D uncertain. V lost 4 bases, J lost 0 bases, and 9 bases lay in between. Looked up from germline, CDR1 is SQVTM and CDR2 is ANQGSEA. The CDR3 is made up of 14 amino acids. The CDR3 is CSVGGTANTGELFF. CDR3 DNA: TGCAGCGTTGGAGGCACAGCGAACACCGGGGAGCTGTTTTTT.

There are many counts of this clonotype. The genes are TRBV5-1 and TRBJ2-1, with D possibly being TRBD1 (5 bases). The V gene lost 6 bases and the J gene lost 0 bases, with 16 bases spanning the gap. The CDR3 sequence is 16 residues long. Germline V gene lookup returns CDR1 SGHRS and CDR2 YFSETQ. The CDR3 spells CASTSWGQSSYNEQFF. In DNA form, the CDR3 reads TGCGCCAGCACTTCGTGGGGCCAGAGCTCCTACAATGAGCAGTTCTTC.

This clonotype was counted ten times or more. The chain uses TRBV7-9 and TRBJ2-3; 8 positions match TRBD2. With 4 bases clipped from V and 2 bases from J, the junction kept 5 bases outside the gene matches. The CDR3 contains 15 residues. CDR1 is SEHNR and CDR2 is FQNEAQ in the germline V gene (reference sequence). The CDR3 region is CASSSRGGDTDTQYF. The CDR3 nucleotides read TGTGCCAGCAGCTCCCGGGGGGGCGACACAGATACGCAGTATTTT.